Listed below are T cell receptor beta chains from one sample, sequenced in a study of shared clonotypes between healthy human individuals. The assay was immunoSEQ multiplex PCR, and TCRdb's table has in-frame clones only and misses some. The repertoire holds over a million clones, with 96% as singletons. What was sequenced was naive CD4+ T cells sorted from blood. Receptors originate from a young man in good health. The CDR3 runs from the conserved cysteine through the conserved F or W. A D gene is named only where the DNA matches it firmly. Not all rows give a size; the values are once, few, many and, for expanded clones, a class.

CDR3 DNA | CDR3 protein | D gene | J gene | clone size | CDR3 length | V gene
TGTGCCAGCAGAGAAAAACTAGCGGCAGGAGGCGAGACCCAGTACTTC | CASREKLAAGGETQYF | TRBD2 | TRBJ2-5 | - | 16 | TRBV7-9
TGTGCCAGCAGTGATGGGGTTCTAGCGGAGACCCAGTACTTC | CASSDGVLAETQYF | - | TRBJ2-5 | - | 14 | TRBV2
TGTGCCACCAGCAGAGTCCGGGGGCCAGGAATTAGGGAGACCCAGTACTTC | CATSRVRGPGIRETQYF | - | TRBJ2-5 | once | 17 | TRBV15
TGTGCCAGCAGCTTAGGGGCGGGAGGGCCTTTCACAGATACGCAGTATTTT | CASSLGAGGPFTDTQYF | TRBD2 | TRBJ2-3 | - | 17 | TRBV11-2
TGTGCCAGCTCACGGGTTGGGGGGCAGAGTGAAGCTTTCTTT | CASSRVGGQSEAFF | - | TRBJ1-1 | - | 14 | TRBV18
TGCAGCGTTCTGACTAGCGGAAAGCGCTACGAGCAGTACTTC | CSVLTSGKRYEQYF | TRBD2 | TRBJ2-7 | - | 14 | TRBV29-1
TGTGCCAGCAGCGTAAGAAGCTCTGGGGCCAACGTCCTGACTTTC | CASSVRSSGANVLTF | - | TRBJ2-6 | - | 15 | TRBV9
TGTGCCAGCAGCCCCAGACAGGGTAGTAATGAAAAACTGTTTTTT | CASSPRQGSNEKLFF | TRBD1 | TRBJ1-4 | - | 15 | TRBV5-4
TGTGCCAGCAGCTTGGGCGGGACGAAAAATGAGCAGTTCTTC | CASSLGGTKNEQFF | - | TRBJ2-1 | - | 14 | TRBV7-7
TGTGCCATCAGTGAAGACCGGGACAGAGTCAATCAGCCCCAGCATTTT | CAISEDRDRVNQPQHF | TRBD1 | TRBJ1-5 | - | 16 | TRBV10-3
TGCGCCAGCAGTGAGTCGAGCTACAATGAGCAGTTCTTC | CASSESSYNEQFF | - | TRBJ2-1 | - | 13 | TRBV10-1
TGTGCCAGCAGCTTAATCGGCAGTTTGGACAATGAGCAGTTCTTC | CASSLIGSLDNEQFF | - | TRBJ2-1 | - | 15 | TRBV7-9
TGTGCCAGCAGCTTAGATTACCGACACCCTCCCGGAGGGAACACTGAAGCTTTCTTT | CASSLDYRHPPGGNTEAFF | - | TRBJ1-1 | - | 19 | TRBV11-2
TGCGCCAGCAGTCAAAGGAGGGTTCGGGATCAGCCCCAGCATTTT | CASSQRRVRDQPQHF | - | TRBJ1-5 | - | 15 | TRBV23-1
TGTGCCAGCAGATCCCCGGGGGGGACAACGGTTGAGCAGTACTTC | CASRSPGGTTVEQYF | TRBD2 | TRBJ2-7 | - | 15 | TRBV28
TGTGCCAGCAGTCCGCTAGACGGGACAGGGTTCTACGAGCAGTACTTC | CASSPLDGTGFYEQYF | TRBD1 | TRBJ2-7 | - | 16 | TRBV28
TGTGCCAGCAGCCACCATGGACGGGGGGTCAATCAGCCCCAGCATTTT | CASSHHGRGVNQPQHF | - | TRBJ1-5 | - | 16 | TRBV28
TGTGCCAGCAGTTTCAGCCGGGGGACAGGGTTAGGCGAGCAGTACTTC | CASSFSRGTGLGEQYF | TRBD1 | TRBJ2-7 | - | 16 | TRBV27
TGTGCCATCAGTGAGTCCCTCATTTCCGAGCAGTACTTC | CAISESLISEQYF | - | TRBJ2-7 | - | 13 | TRBV10-3
TGTGCCAGTAGTCAGGTAGCGGGAGTATTAAGGAATGAGCAGTTCTTC | CASSQVAGVLRNEQFF | TRBD2 | TRBJ2-1 | - | 16 | TRBV19
TGTGCCAGCAGTTACTCGGGCATGAAGTTCTTC | CASSYSGMKFF | - | TRBJ2-1 | - | 11 | TRBV6-5
TGCGCCAGCAGCTCAAAGACTTACGCCCCAGATACGCAGTATTTT | CASSSKTYAPDTQYF | - | TRBJ2-3 | - | 15 | TRBV5-1
TGCGCCAGCAGTCCGGGCCGCTTAATGAACACTGAAGCTTTCTTT | CASSPGRLMNTEAFF | - | TRBJ1-1 | - | 15 | TRBV5-1
TGTGCCAGCAGTTTGGGACTGAAAACCTACGAGCAGTACTTC | CASSLGLKTYEQYF | - | TRBJ2-7 | - | 14 | TRBV28
TGTGCCAGTAGTATAGGTGGGACAGGAACGTTAACCCAGCATTTT | CASSIGGTGTLTQHF | TRBD1 | TRBJ1-5 | - | 15 | TRBV19
TGCACCAGCAGCCAAGATACCGGTTCCTTGAAGACAATCGCAAACAAAAACTATGGCTACACCTTC | CTSSQDTGSLKTIANKNYGYTF | - | TRBJ1-2 | - | 22 | TRBV1
TGTGCCAGCAGCTCTAACGGGGGCGCAGCTAACTATGGCTACACCTTC | CASSSNGGAANYGYTF | - | TRBJ1-2 | once | 16 | TRBV5-4
TGCAGCACATCCGGGACAGGGATTGATACGCAGTATTTT | CSTSGTGIDTQYF | TRBD1 | TRBJ2-3 | - | 13 | TRBV29-1
TGTGCCAGCAGCTTAATCGGACCCGGGGAGCTGTTTTTT | CASSLIGPGELFF | - | TRBJ2-2 | - | 13 | TRBV7-8
TGTGCCAGCAGTTACAGTCAGGGGGTAGCCTACGAGCAGTACTTC | CASSYSQGVAYEQYF | TRBD1 | TRBJ2-7 | - | 15 | TRBV6-5
TGTGCCAGCAGTGAAGCATCCGGGCCCCATCAGCCCCAGCATTTT | CASSEASGPHQPQHF | - | TRBJ1-5 | - | 15 | TRBV6-1
TGTGCCAGCAGTTACCGGCGGGAGGGCCGCGGTACGCAGTATTTT | CASSYRREGRGTQYF | TRBD2 | TRBJ2-3 | - | 15 | TRBV6-5
TGTGCCAGCAGTCCCCAGGCCCTGGGAGCGTCCTACGAGCAGTACTTC | CASSPQALGASYEQYF | - | TRBJ2-7 | - | 16 | TRBV27
TGTGCCAGCTCACCACAAGGGGGGCCTGGAAACACCATATATTTT | CASSPQGGPGNTIYF | - | TRBJ1-3 | - | 15 | TRBV18
TGCGCCAGCAGCTTGGATGGGGATTTCTACACTGAAGCTTTCTTT | CASSLDGDFYTEAFF | - | TRBJ1-1 | - | 15 | TRBV5-1
TGCGCCAGCAGCCAATTCGAGGGGGCGTACAATGAGCAGTTCTTC | CASSQFEGAYNEQFF | TRBD1 | TRBJ2-1 | - | 15 | TRBV4-1
TGTGCCAGCAATCCGGGGCCCAATCAGCCCCAGCATTTT | CASNPGPNQPQHF | - | TRBJ1-5 | - | 13 | TRBV2
TGTGCCAGCCAAGGGGGTAGCGGGAGTGAGGGCAATGAGCAGTTCTTC | CASQGGSGSEGNEQFF | TRBD2 | TRBJ2-1 | once | 16 | TRBV2
TGTGCCAGCACCCCGGGGGGGCTCTCTGGAAACACCATATATTTT | CASTPGGLSGNTIYF | - | TRBJ1-3 | - | 15 | TRBV6-1
TGTGCCAGTCAGGGTTCGAATCAGCCCCAGCATTTT | CASQGSNQPQHF | - | TRBJ1-5 | - | 12 | TRBV28
TGTGCCAGCAGCTTATTAGGGGGTGCCGGGGAGCTGTTTTTT | CASSLLGGAGELFF | - | TRBJ2-2 | - | 14 | TRBV7-2
TGTGCCAGCAGTGGGCAGGGGAGGTCTACTAATGAAAAACTGTTTTTT | CASSGQGRSTNEKLFF | - | TRBJ1-4 | - | 16 | TRBV28
TGTGCCAGCAGCTTGGGGACAGGGGTCTACGAGCAGTACTTC | CASSLGTGVYEQYF | TRBD1 | TRBJ2-7 | - | 14 | TRBV7-9
TGTGCCAGCAGCCCAGCCGCCGAGCAGTACTTC | CASSPAAEQYF | - | TRBJ2-7 | - | 11 | TRBV11-2
TGCGCCAGCGCACTAGCGGTTAGCACAGATACGCAGTATTTT | CASALAVSTDTQYF | TRBD2 | TRBJ2-3 | - | 14 | TRBV5-1
TGCGCCAGCAGCTTAGCGGGAGGGCAGCAAGATACGCAGTATTTT | CASSLAGGQQDTQYF | TRBD2 | TRBJ2-3 | - | 15 | TRBV5-1
TGTGCCAGCAGTTTGCGACAGGCGAGGGTCACAGATACGCAGTATTTT | CASSLRQARVTDTQYF | - | TRBJ2-3 | - | 16 | TRBV28
TGTGCCAGACCGGGGACAGGGGAAAAGGTAGGGTTTAGCAATCAGCCCCAGCATTTT | CARPGTGEKVGFSNQPQHF | TRBD1 | TRBJ1-5 | - | 19 | TRBV9
TGCAGCGTTGAAGATGTTGAGGGAGGGCCCTACAATGAGCAGTTCTTC | CSVEDVEGGPYNEQFF | TRBD2 | TRBJ2-1 | - | 16 | TRBV29-1
TGTGCCAGCAGCACTATAACAGGAAAACCCGTCAATTGGCAGTTCTTC | CASSTITGKPVNWQFF | - | TRBJ2-1 | - | 16 | TRBV11-2
TGCAGCGCTCGGACTAGCGGGAATGAGCAGTACTTC | CSARTSGNEQYF | TRBD2 | TRBJ2-7 | few | 12 | TRBV29-1